Here is one T cell receptor beta chain with its context. Its antigen is unknown. Germline V gene sequence: CDR1 SQVTM, CDR2 ANQGSEA. V was shortened by 5 bases and J by 3 bases, with 17 bases between the two germline ends. This CDR3 is built from 14 residues. The record originates from a study of cytomegalovirus exposure and HLA in healthy donors. General study points: No immune exposure information besides CMV serostatus was available.

Vbeta (60) and Jbeta (13) primers were used in the PCR. Method: immunoSEQ multiplex PCR; TCRdb's copy keeps in-frame clones and lacks some. The data show under 150,000 clones, with about four fifths seen just once and about 3.4% held by the top ten. Sample: PBMCs. The chain is built from TRBV29-1 and TRBJ2-7; TRBD2 might be the D (6 bases). This TCR was sampled from a man aged 30-40 years in good health and CMV-seronegative. As DNA, the CDR3 is TGCAGCGTTTATACGGGACTTCGAGACTACGAGCAGTACTTC. This sequence encodes CSVYTGLRDYEQYF.